This T cell receptor beta chain was retrieved from a study of beta chain features in type 1 diabetes. General study points: Cells expressing TCR highly could be over-represented by cDNA sequencing. In all four CD4+ subsets, TCRB CDR3 length was significantly, moderately reduced in type 1 diabetes.

CDR1 and CDR2 from the germline V gene are MDHEN and SYDVKM. The CDR3 is 16 residues long. V was clipped by 6 bases and J by 0 bases; unmatched bases: 10. Investigators reverse transcribed all isolated RNA, so they sequenced expressed TCRB transcripts. The table came from immunoSEQ multiplex PCR; TCRdb's copy has only in-frame clones and leaves some out. The profile shows around 160,000 clones, 9% to 10% of them singletons. This clone came up a few times. Its antigen remains unknown. The chain uses TRBV28 and TRBJ1-1; 7 bases are shared with TRBD1. Sequencing input: central memory CD4+ T cells from blood. The receptor's source is a woman in her 30s with type 1 diabetes. CDR3 region: CASSPTRTGLNTEAFF. In DNA, the CDR3 is TGTGCCAGCAGCCCAACAAGGACAGGCCTGAACACTGAAGCTTTCTTT.